The 7 T cell receptor delta chains listed next were all sequenced from one sample in a study of gamma-delta chains in newborns, infants, children. TCRdb repeated clone calling on the reads with CATT. The sample has roughly 7,400 delta-chain clones; roughly 0.62% are singletons. Input material: blood. These receptors came from a child who was a newborn, infant or young child, either healthy, febrile or measles-vaccinated (not recorded which).

About this clone: The translation of this DNA and the TCRdb protein of a much larger clone differ at residue 7, probably owing to a read error; the protein shown here is translated from the DNA. The chain couples TRDV2 to TRDJ3, with TRDD3 matching 9 bases. With 0 bases clipped from V and 4 bases from J, the junction kept 6 bases outside the gene matches. The germline CDR1 and CDR2 sequences are GEAIGNYY and EKD. The CDR3 runs to 18 residues. CDR3 sequence: CACDTVFGGYWDTRQMFF. Written as DNA, the CDR3 is TGTGCCTGTGACACCGTCTTTGGGGGATATTGGGACACCCGACAGATGTTTTTC.

Concerning this clone: The amino acid sequence in TCRdb belongs to a much larger clone and departs from this DNA's translation at residue 12, likely a sequencing read error; the sequence shown is translated from the DNA. This chain connects TRDV2 to TRDJ3; 7 bases map to TRDD3. CDR1 is GEAIGNYY, CDR2 EKD, per germline. The CDR3 is 18 amino acids. Written as DNA, the CDR3 is TGTGCCTGTGACTCTACTGGGGAGAGCTCCTGGGGCACCCGACAGATGTTTTTC. It is translated as CACDSTGESSWGTRQMFF.

This clone was observed a few times. This may come from a read error, since a much larger clone is one base off. The chain carries TRDV2 and TRDJ3, with D perhaps matching TRDD3 (6 bases). Germline lookup yields CDR1 GEAIGNYY and CDR2 EKD. The CDR3 has 15 residues. The CDR3 DNA sequence: TGTGCCTGTGACCTACTCTCCTGGGGCACCCGACAGATGTTTTTC. Translating gives CACDLLSWGTRQMFF.

This clone is medium-sized by share. The same CDR3 arises from other DNA sequences in this sample as well. The chain links TRDV2 to TRDJ3; a possible D gene is TRDD3 (6 bases). The ends were cut back, 0 bases at V and 0 bases at J, with 17 bases in the middle. The length of the CDR3 is 20 residues. Germline CDR1 is GEAIGNYY and CDR2 is EKD. This CDR3 is CACDTGWGFRSSWDTRQMFF. The CDR3 nucleotides read TGTGCCTGTGACACCGGGTGGGGATTCCGGAGCTCCTGGGACACCCGACAGATGTTTTTC.

The sample holds a few counts of this clone. A much larger clone differs from this one at a single base, so this may be a read error. Distinct nucleotide sequences in the sample also encode this CDR3. This sequence joins TRDV2 and TRDJ3; D may be TRDD3 (5 bases). The CDR3 contains 19 residues. V was clipped by 3 bases and J by 0 bases, with 17 bases between them. Germline loops: CDR1 GEAIGNYY, CDR2 EKD. The CDR3 here is CACDHLLGESSWDTRQMFF. DNA for the CDR3: TGTGCCTGTGACCATTTACTTGGGGAAAGCTCCTGGGACACCCGACAGATGTTTTTC.

To note about this clone: The protein TCRdb gives is from a much larger clone and does not agree with this DNA's translation at residue 10, likely a read error; the protein shown here comes from the DNA. Other nucleotide sequences in the sample specify the same CDR3. The V gene is TRDV2, the J gene TRDJ3; 10 nucleotides match TRDD3. Per germline, CDR1 GEAIGNYY and CDR2 EKD. CDR3 size: 18 residues. V lost 4 bases, J lost 2 bases, and 7 bases stayed unmatched. Here the CDR3 DNA reads TGTGCCTGTGATTTGCTGGGGGATAGCCCCTGGGACACCCGACAGATGTTTTTC. It specifies CACDLLGDSPWDTRQMFF.

Sample share makes this clone medium-sized. In the same sample, other DNA sequences code for this CDR3. The DNA of the CDR3 is TGTGCCTGTGACACACTGGGGGAGTACACCGATAAACTCATCTTT. Residues: CACDTLGEYTDKLIF. The chain recombines TRDV2 with TRDJ1; 9 nucleotides align to TRDD3. With V trimmed by 1 base and J by 0 bases, 2 bases remained unmatched. Per germline, CDR1 GEAIGNYY and CDR2 EKD. CDR3 length: 15 amino acids.